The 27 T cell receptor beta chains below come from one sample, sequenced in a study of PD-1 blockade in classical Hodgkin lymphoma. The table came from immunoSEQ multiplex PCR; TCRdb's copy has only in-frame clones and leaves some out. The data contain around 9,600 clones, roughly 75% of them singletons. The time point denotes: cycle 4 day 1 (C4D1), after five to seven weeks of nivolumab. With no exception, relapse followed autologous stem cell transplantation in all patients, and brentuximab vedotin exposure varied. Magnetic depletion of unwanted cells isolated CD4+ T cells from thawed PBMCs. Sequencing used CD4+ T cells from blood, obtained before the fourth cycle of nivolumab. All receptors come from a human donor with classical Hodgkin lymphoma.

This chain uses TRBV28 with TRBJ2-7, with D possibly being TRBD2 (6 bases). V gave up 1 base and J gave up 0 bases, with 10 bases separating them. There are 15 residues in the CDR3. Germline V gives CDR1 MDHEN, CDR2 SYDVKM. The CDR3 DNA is TGTGCCAGCAGTTTATCGGGGGTGGGCTCCTACGAGCAGTACTTC. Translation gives CASSLSGVGSYEQYF.

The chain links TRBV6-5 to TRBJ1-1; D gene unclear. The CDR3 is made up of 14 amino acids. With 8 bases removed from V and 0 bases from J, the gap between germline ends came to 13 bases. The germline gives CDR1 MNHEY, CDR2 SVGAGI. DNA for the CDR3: TGTGCCAGCCGAATTCAGGACCTGAACACTGAAGCTTTCTTT. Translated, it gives CASRIQDLNTEAFF.

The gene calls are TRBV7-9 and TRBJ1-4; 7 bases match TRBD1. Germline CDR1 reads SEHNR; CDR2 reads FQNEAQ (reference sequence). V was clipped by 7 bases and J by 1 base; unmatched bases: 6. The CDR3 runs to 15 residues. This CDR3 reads CASNARQGTNEKLFF. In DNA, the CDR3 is TGTGCCAGCAACGCCCGACAGGGAACTAATGAAAAACTGTTTTTT.

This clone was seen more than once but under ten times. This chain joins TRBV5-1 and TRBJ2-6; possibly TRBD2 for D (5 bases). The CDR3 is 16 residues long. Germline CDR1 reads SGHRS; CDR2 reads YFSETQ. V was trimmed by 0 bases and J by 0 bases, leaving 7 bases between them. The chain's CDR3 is CASSLVGSSGANVLTF. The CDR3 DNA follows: TGCGCCAGCAGCTTGGTGGGGAGCTCTGGGGCCAACGTCCTGACTTTC.

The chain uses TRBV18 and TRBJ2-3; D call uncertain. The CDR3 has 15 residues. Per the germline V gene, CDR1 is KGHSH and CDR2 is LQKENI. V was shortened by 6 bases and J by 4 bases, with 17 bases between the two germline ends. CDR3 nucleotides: TGTGCCAGCTCCCGACGGAACCCTCCCGCAGATACGCAGTATTTT. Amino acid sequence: CASSRRNPPADTQYF.

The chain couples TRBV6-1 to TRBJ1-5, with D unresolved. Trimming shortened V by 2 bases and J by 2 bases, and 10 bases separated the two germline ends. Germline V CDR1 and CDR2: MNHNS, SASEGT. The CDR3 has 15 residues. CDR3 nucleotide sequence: TGTGCCAGCAGTGAAACACCACAAGGCAATCAGCCCCAGCATTTT. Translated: CASSETPQGNQPQHF.

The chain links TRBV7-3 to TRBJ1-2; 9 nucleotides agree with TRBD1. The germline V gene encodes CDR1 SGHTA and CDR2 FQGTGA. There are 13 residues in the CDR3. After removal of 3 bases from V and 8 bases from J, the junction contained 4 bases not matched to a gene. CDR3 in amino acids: CASSLNRGLGYTF. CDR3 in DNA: TGTGCCAGCAGCTTGAACAGGGGGCTCGGCTACACCTTC.

In DNA, the CDR3 is TGTGCCAGCAGTGTAGGGTTCGGGAACATTCAGTACTTC. Translated: CASSVGFGNIQYF. V usage is TRBV6-1 and J usage is TRBJ2-4; no reliable D call. The V end was cut by 4 bases, the J end by 7 bases, with 11 bases between. The CDR3 sequence is 13 residues long. Per the germline V gene, CDR1 is MNHNS and CDR2 is SASEGT.

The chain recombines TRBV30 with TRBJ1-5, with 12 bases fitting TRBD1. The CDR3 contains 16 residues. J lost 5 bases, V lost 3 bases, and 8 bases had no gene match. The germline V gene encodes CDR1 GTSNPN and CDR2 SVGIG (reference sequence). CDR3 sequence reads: CAWSPSGTGGYQPQHF. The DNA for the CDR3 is TGTGCCTGGAGCCCTTCGGGGACAGGGGGCTATCAGCCCCAGCATTTT. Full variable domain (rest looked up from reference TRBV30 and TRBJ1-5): SQTIHQWPATLVQPVGSPLSLECTVEGTSNPNLYWYRQAAGRGLQLLFYSVGIGQISSEVPQNLSASRPQDRQFILSSKKLLLSDSGFYLCAWSPSGTGGYQPQHFGDGTRLSIL.

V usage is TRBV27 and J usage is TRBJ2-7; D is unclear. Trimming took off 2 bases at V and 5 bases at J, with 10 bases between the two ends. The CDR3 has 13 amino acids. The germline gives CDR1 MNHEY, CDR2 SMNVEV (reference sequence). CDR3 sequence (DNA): TGTGCCAGCAGTTTAGACCTCGGAGACGAGCAGTACTTC. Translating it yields CASSLDLGDEQYF.

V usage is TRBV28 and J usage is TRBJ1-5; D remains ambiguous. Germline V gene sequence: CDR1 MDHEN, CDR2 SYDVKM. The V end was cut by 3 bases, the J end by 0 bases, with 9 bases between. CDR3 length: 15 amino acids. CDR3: CASSFARTSNQPQHF. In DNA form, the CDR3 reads TGTGCCAGCAGTTTTGCCAGGACTAGCAATCAGCCCCAGCATTTT.

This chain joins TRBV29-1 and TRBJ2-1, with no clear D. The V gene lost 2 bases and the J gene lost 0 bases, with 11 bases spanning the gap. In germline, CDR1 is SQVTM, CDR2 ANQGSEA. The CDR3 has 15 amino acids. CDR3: CSVERRDRSYNEQFF. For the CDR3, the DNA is TGCAGCGTTGAAAGGAGAGATCGCTCCTACAATGAGCAGTTCTTC.

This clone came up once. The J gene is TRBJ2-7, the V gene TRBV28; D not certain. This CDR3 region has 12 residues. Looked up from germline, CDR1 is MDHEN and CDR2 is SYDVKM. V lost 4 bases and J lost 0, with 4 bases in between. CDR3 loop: CASSYSSYEQYF. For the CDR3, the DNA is TGTGCCAGCAGTTACAGCTCCTACGAGCAGTACTTC.

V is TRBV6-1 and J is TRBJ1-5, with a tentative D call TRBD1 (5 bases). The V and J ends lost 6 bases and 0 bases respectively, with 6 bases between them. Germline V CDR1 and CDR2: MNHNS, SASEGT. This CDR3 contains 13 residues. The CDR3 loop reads CASRDTSNQPQHF. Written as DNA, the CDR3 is TGTGCCAGCAGGGACACTAGCAATCAGCCCCAGCATTTT.

The CDR3 DNA sequence: TGTGCCAGCAGTTGTACCGGGACAACCGGTAACACCGGGGAGCTGTTTTTT. It yields the protein CASSCTGTTGNTGELFF. The chain combines TRBV12-1 with TRBJ2-2; TRBD1, the D gene given by the table, was not confirmed from the DNA. TRBV12-1 is a known pseudogene. The CDR3 has 17 residues.

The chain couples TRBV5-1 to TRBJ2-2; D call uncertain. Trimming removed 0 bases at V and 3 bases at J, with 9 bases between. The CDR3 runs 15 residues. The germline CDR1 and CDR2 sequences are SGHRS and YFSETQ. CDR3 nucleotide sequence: TGCGCCAGCAGCTTGGAACAGATCTACACCGGGGAGCTGTTTTTT. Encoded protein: CASSLEQIYTGELFF. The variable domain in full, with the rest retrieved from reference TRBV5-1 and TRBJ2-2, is KAGVTQTPRYLIKTRGQQVTLSCSPISGHRSVSWYQQTPGQGLQFLFEYFSETQRNKGNFPGRFSGRQFSNSRSEMNVSTLELGDSALYLCASSLEQIYTGELFFGEGSRLTVL.

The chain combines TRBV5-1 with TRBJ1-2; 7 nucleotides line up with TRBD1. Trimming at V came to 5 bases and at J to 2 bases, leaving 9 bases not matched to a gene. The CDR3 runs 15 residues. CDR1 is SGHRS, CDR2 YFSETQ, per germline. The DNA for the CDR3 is TGCGCCAGCAGGGGGGCGACAGGGACCAACTATGGCTACACCTTC. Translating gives CASRGATGTNYGYTF. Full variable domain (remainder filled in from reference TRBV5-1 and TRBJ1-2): KAGVTQTPRYLIKTRGQQVTLSCSPISGHRSVSWYQQTPGQGLQFLFEYFSETQRNKGNFPGRFSGRQFSNSRSEMNVSTLELGDSALYLCASRGATGTNYGYTFGSGTRLTVV.

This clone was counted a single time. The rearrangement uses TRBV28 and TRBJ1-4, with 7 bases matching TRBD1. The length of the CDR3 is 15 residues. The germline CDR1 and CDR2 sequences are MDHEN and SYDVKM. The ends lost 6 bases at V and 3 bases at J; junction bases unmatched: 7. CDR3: CASRFRGRANEKLFF. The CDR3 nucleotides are TGTGCCAGCAGGTTTAGGGGGCGGGCTAATGAAAAACTGTTTTTT.

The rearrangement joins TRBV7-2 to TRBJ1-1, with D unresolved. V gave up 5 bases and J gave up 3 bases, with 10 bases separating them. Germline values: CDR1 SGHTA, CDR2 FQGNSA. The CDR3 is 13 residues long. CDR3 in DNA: TGTGCCAGCAGCAGTCGGGGAGACACTGAAGCTTTCTTT. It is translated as CASSSRGDTEAFF.

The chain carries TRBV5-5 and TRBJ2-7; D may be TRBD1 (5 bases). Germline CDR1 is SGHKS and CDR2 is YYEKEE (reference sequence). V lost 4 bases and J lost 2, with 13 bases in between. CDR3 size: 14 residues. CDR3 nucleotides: TGTGCCAGCAGCCGCGCCGACAGCACCTACGAGCAGTACTTC. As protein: CASSRADSTYEQYF.

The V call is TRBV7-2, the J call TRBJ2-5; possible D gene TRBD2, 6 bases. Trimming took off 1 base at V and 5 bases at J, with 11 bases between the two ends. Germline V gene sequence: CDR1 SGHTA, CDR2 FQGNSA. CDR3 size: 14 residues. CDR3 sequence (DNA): TGTGCCAGCAGCTTAGTTTTGGCGGGGGAGACCCAGTACTTC. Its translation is CASSLVLAGETQYF.

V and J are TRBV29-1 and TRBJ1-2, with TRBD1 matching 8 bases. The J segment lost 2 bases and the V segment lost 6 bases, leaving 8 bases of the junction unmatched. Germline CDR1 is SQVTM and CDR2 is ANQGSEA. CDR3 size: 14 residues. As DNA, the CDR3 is TGCAGCGTCACACAGGGGGGAAGAAACTATGGCTACACCTTC. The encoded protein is CSVTQGGRNYGYTF. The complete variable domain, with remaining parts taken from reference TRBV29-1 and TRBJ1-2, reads SAVISQKPSRDICQRGTSLTIQCQVDSQVTMMFWYRQQPGQSLTLIATANQGSEATYESGFVIDKFPISRPNLTFSTLTVSNMSPEDSSIYLCSVTQGGRNYGYTFGSGTRLTVV.

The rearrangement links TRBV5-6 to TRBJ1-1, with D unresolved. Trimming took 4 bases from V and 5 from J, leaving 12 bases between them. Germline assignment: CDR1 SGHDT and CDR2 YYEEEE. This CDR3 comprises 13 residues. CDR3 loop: CASSLEFRTEAFF. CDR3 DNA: TGTGCCAGCAGCCTGGAGTTTAGGACTGAAGCTTTCTTT.

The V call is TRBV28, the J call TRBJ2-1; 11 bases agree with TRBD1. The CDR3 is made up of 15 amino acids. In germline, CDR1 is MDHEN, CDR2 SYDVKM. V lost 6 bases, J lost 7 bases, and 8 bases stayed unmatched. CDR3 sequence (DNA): TGTGCCAGCAGGGAGGGGGGACAGGGGGGAAATGAGCAGTTCTTC. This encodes CASREGGQGGNEQFF.

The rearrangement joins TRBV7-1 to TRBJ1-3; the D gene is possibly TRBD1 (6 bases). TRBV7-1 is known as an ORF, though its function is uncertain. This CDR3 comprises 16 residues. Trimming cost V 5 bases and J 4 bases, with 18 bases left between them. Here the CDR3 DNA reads TGTGCCAGCAGCCAGAGTGGGGGCGGAACAGGAAACACCATATATTTT. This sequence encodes CASSQSGGGTGNTIYF.

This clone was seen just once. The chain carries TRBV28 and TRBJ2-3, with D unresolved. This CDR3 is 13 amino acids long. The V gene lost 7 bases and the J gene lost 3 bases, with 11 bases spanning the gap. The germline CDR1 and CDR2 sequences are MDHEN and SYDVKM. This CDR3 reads CASTPPWTDTQYF. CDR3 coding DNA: TGTGCCAGCACCCCCCCATGGACAGATACGCAGTATTTT.

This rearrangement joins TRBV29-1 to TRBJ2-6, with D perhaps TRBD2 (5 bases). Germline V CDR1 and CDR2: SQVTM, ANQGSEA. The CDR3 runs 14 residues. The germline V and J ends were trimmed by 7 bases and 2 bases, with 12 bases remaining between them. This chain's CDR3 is CSAQEGAGANVLTF. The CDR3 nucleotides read TGCAGCGCGCAAGAGGGAGCTGGGGCCAACGTCCTGACTTTC.